The next 30 T cell receptor beta chains were all read from a single sample in a study of cytomegalovirus exposure and HLA in healthy donors. The study ran its PCR with 60 Vbeta and 13 Jbeta primers. Clones were read by immunoSEQ multiplex PCR, and TCRdb kept only the in-frame ones, dropping some. The sample gives about 140,000 clones, roughly three quarters of which show up once; more than 0.95% is in the top ten. Sequenced: PBMCs. The receptors shown here come from a man in his late teens or twenties in good health and CMV-seronegative.

V is TRBV4-3 and J is TRBJ1-3; D not certain. This CDR3 is 15 amino acids long. Per the germline V gene, CDR1 is LGHNA and CDR2 is YSLEER. The V end lost 4 bases, the J end lost 3 bases, and 13 bases lay between the germline ends. The CDR3 DNA follows: TGCGCCAGCAGCCCCAAAGCGGGAATTGGAAACACCATATATTTT. Translated: CASSPKAGIGNTIYF.

The gene calls are TRBV7-2 and TRBJ1-3, with D maybe TRBD1 (6 bases). V lost 0 bases, J lost 0 bases, and 9 bases lay in between. The CDR3 is 16 amino acids. Germline CDR1 SGHTA, CDR2 FQGNSA. The CDR3 spells CASSLAQGHSGNTIYF. The CDR3 nucleotides read TGTGCCAGCAGCTTAGCCCAGGGGCACTCTGGAAACACCATATATTTT.

J is TRBJ2-2 and V is TRBV15, with D possibly matching TRBD1 (6 bases). V dropped 5 bases and J dropped 5 bases, with 15 bases sitting between them. The CDR3 length is 15 residues. From germline, CDR1 is LNHNV and CDR2 YYDKDF (reference sequence). Written as DNA, the CDR3 is TGTGCCACCAGCTCATATACAGGGTTAACCGGGGAGCTGTTTTTT. Translation: CATSSYTGLTGELFF. The variable domain in full, with the rest retrieved from reference TRBV15 and TRBJ2-2, is DAMVIQNPRYQVTQFGKPVTLSCSQTLNHNVMYWYQQKSSQAPKLLFHYYDKDFNNEADTPDNFQSRRPNTSFCFLDIRSPGLGDTAMYLCATSSYTGLTGELFFGEGSRLTVL.

V gene TRBV11-2 combines with J gene TRBJ1-1, with D possibly TRBD1 on 5 matching bases. In germline, CDR1 is SGHAT, CDR2 FQNNGV. Trimming pared 1 base from V and 5 bases from J, leaving 14 bases between. There are 15 residues in the CDR3. CDR3 in DNA: TGTGCCAGCAGCTTAGTGGGGGGGATCGTAACTGAAGCTTTCTTT. Its protein product is CASSLVGGIVTEAFF.

The gene calls are TRBV6-5 and TRBJ2-7; D is unclear. Per the germline V gene, CDR1 is MNHEY and CDR2 is SVGAGI. This CDR3 region has 16 residues. V was clipped by 2 bases and J by 3 bases, with 17 bases between them. CDR3 nucleotide sequence: TGTGCCAGCAGTTACCGCAAGACACCTCTACACTACGAGCAGTACTTC. It codes for CASSYRKTPLHYEQYF.

The chain combines TRBV4-2 with TRBJ2-5; 12 nucleotides line up with TRBD1. Germline assignment: CDR1 LGHNA and CDR2 YNFKEQ. The CDR3 covers 15 residues. V lost 4 bases, J lost 3 bases, and 3 bases stayed unmatched. This CDR3 reads CASSRGTGGEETQYF. Written as DNA, the CDR3 is TGTGCCAGCAGCCGTGGGACAGGGGGCGAAGAGACCCAGTACTTC.

The rearrangement uses TRBV27 and TRBJ1-2; TRBD1 matches at 9 bases. Germline V gene data show CDR1 as MNHEY and CDR2 as SMNVEV (reference sequence). This CDR3 contains 13 residues. Trimming at V came to 3 bases and at J to 8 bases, leaving 4 bases not matched to a gene. CDR3: CASSFSDRGGYTF. In DNA, the CDR3 is TGTGCCAGCAGTTTCAGCGACAGGGGGGGCTACACCTTC.

CDR3 region: CSVEDQTGKSEAFF. Written as DNA, the CDR3 is TGCAGCGTTGAAGACCAGACAGGGAAAAGTGAAGCTTTCTTT. V and J are TRBV29-1 and TRBJ1-1; TRBD1 matches 7 bases. The CDR3 totals 14 residues. Unmatched junction bases numbered 8, after V lost 0 bases and J lost 7 bases. The germline CDR1 and CDR2 sequences are SQVTM and ANQGSEA.

The chain is built from TRBV9 and TRBJ1-2, with 9 positions matching TRBD1. Looked up from germline, CDR1 is SGDLS and CDR2 is YYNGEE. V shed 0 bases and J 8 bases; nucleotides not matched to a gene: 5. The CDR3 sequence is 14 residues long. CDR3: CASSVGTGANGYTF. CDR3 sequence (DNA): TGTGCCAGCAGCGTAGGGACAGGGGCAAACGGCTACACCTTC.

The chain uses TRBV27 and TRBJ1-6; D ambiguous. Germline V lookup: CDR1 MNHEY, CDR2 SMNVEV (reference sequence). Deletions cut 6 bases from V and 0 bases from J, with 9 bases between. The CDR3 runs to 15 residues. The CDR3 sequence: CASRPPSSYNSPLHF. CDR3 nucleotides: TGTGCCAGCAGACCCCCTAGCTCCTATAATTCACCCCTCCACTTT.

The chain carries TRBV7-9 and TRBJ1-6, with TRBD1 identical over 8 bases. J gave up 7 bases and V 5 bases, and 7 bases lay outside the gene matches. The CDR3 has 15 amino acids. CDR1 is SEHNR and CDR2 is FQNEAQ in the germline V gene (reference sequence). DNA for the CDR3: TGTGCCAGCAGCCCAACAAGGACAGGGAATTCACCCCTCCACTTT. It yields the protein CASSPTRTGNSPLHF.

This rearrangement joins TRBV30 to TRBJ1-3; D unresolved. The CDR3 consists of 18 residues. V was pared by 2 bases and J by 4 bases, with 24 bases between. CDR1 is GTSNPN and CDR2 is SVGIG in the germline V gene (reference sequence). The CDR3 is CAWSPIGPRTLRGNTIYF. Here the CDR3 DNA reads TGTGCCTGGAGTCCAATTGGGCCCCGTACCTTACGAGGAAACACCATATATTTT.

The J gene is TRBJ2-2, the V gene TRBV9, with D possibly TRBD2 on 6 matching bases. Trimming removed 5 bases from V and 4 bases from J, with 12 bases in between. This CDR3 contains 14 residues. Germline lookup yields CDR1 SGDLS and CDR2 YYNGEE. The DNA of the CDR3 is TGTGCCAGCAGGGAGGGGACCTTCACCGGGGAGCTGTTTTTT. Its protein product is CASREGTFTGELFF. Together with reference TRBV9 and TRBJ2-2, the CDR3 gives the full variable domain: DSGVTQTPKHLITATGQRVTLRCSPRSGDLSVYWYQQSLDQGLQFLIQYYNGEERAKGNILERFSAQQFPDLHSELNLSSLELGDSALYFCASREGTFTGELFFGEGSRLTVL.

V gene TRBV7-8 combines with J gene TRBJ2-7, with 10 nucleotides matching TRBD1. The CDR3 is made up of 14 amino acids. J was trimmed by 2 bases and V by 3 bases; bases with no gene match: 1. Germline loops: CDR1 SGHVS, CDR2 FQNEAQ. Here the CDR3 DNA reads TGTGCCAGCAGCTTCGGGACAGGGGCCTACGAGCAGTACTTC. It translates to CASSFGTGAYEQYF.

There are a few counts of this clone. This rearrangement joins TRBV6-5 to TRBJ1-1; D is possibly TRBD1 (6 bases). The CDR3 has 14 residues. Germline V lookup: CDR1 MNHEY, CDR2 SVGAGI. The V gene lost 4 bases and the J gene lost 6 bases, with 15 bases spanning the gap. The CDR3 DNA sequence: TGTGCCAGCAGTTGGGGGCGTAGTATTTCTGAAGCTTTCTTT. The encoded protein is CASSWGRSISEAFF.

The chain joins TRBV4-3 to TRBJ2-1, with D tentatively TRBD1 (5 bases). Between the trimmed V and J ends, which lost 4 bases and 4 bases, there was a span of 14 bases. The CDR3 length is 15 residues. Germline V CDR1 and CDR2: LGHNA, YSLEER. The DNA of the CDR3 is TGCGCCAGCAGCCCCCAGACAGCAATTTACAATGAGCAGTTCTTC. Translated: CASSPQTAIYNEQFF.

This sequence joins TRBV11-2 and TRBJ1-2, with D perhaps TRBD1 (6 bases). Trimming took off 5 bases at V and 8 bases at J, with 15 bases between the two ends. Germline-derived CDR1 and CDR2 are SGHAT and FQNNGV. CDR3 size: 13 residues. The CDR3 loop is CASSPTTGTGYTF. The DNA of the CDR3 is TGTGCCAGCAGCCCGACAACAGGGACCGGCTACACCTTC.

Notes on this clone: The junction and the germline gene differ at one end; a read error may be behind it. The chain uses TRBV7-9 and TRBJ2-7; the match to TRBD2 covers 13 bases. Germline V gives CDR1 SEHNR, CDR2 FQNEAQ (reference sequence). The CDR3 runs 14 residues. In DNA, the CDR3 is TGTTCCAGCAGCAGACTAGCGGGGGGCTACGAGCAGTACTTC. It is translated as CSSSRLAGGYEQYF.

The rearrangement uses TRBV4-1 and TRBJ2-7; D is possibly TRBD1 (6 bases). The CDR3 totals 15 residues. The germline V gene encodes CDR1 MGHRA and CDR2 YSYEKL. The ends were cut back, 5 bases at V and 5 bases at J, with 19 bases in the middle. CDR3 in DNA: TGCGCCAGCAGCTGGCGCATATTTCGGACAGACGAGCAGTACTTC. Its translation: CASSWRIFRTDEQYF.

The chain links TRBV11-2 to TRBJ2-5; 7 positions agree with TRBD1. Germline CDR1 SGHAT, CDR2 FQNNGV. The CDR3 length is 16 residues. V dropped 1 base and J dropped 5; count of bases not matched to a gene: 10. CDR3 sequence: CASSLGSNRGRETQYF. The CDR3, as DNA: TGTGCCAGCAGCTTAGGGTCGAACAGGGGTAGGGAGACCCAGTACTTC.

The V gene is TRBV9, the J gene TRBJ1-4; D gene unclear. Per the germline V gene, CDR1 is SGDLS and CDR2 is YYNGEE. The V end lost 6 bases, the J end lost 8 bases, and 14 bases lay between the germline ends. The CDR3 covers 13 residues. The CDR3 DNA is TGTGCCAGCACCTCGGAGGGCGGAGAAAAACTGTTTTTT. This gives the protein CASTSEGGEKLFF.

The V and J genes are TRBV7-9 and TRBJ1-4; D unresolved. Germline V gives CDR1 SEHNR, CDR2 FQNEAQ (reference sequence). The ends were cut back, 5 bases at V and 0 bases at J, with 10 bases in the middle. This CDR3 is 15 amino acids long. CDR3 sequence (DNA): TGTGCCAGCAGCCTAAGCGTATCAACTAATGAAAAACTGTTTTTT. The encoded protein is CASSLSVSTNEKLFF.

The chain joins TRBV10-3 to TRBJ1-1; TRBD1 agrees at 10 bases. Per the germline V gene, CDR1 is ENHRY and CDR2 is SYGVKD. V lost 6 bases to trimming and J lost 6 bases; unmatched junction nucleotides: 7. This CDR3 has 14 amino acids. The CDR3 protein is CAISNRDRGAEAFF. As DNA, the CDR3 is TGTGCCATCAGCAACCGGGACAGGGGCGCTGAAGCTTTCTTT.

This chain uses TRBV6-1 with TRBJ1-4, with D perhaps matching TRBD1 (6 bases). V dropped 6 bases and J dropped 2 bases, with 10 bases sitting between them. The CDR3 covers 14 residues. Germline lookup yields CDR1 MNHNS and CDR2 SASEGT. CDR3 in DNA: TGTGCCAGCAGGTCGCAGGGGACTAATGAAAAACTGTTTTTT. Its protein product is CASRSQGTNEKLFF.

This chain joins TRBV7-8 and TRBJ2-2, with 8 bases that match TRBD2. Germline assignment: CDR1 SGHVS and CDR2 FQNEAQ. This CDR3 has 19 residues. V shed 0 bases and J 5 bases; nucleotides not matched to a gene: 14. The CDR3 region has the DNA TGTGCCAGCAGCTTAGCCTGGTTACGGGGGGGGGTTAAGACCGGGGAGCTGTTTTTT. This encodes CASSLAWLRGGVKTGELFF.

Worth noting for this clone: A read error may produce the germline difference seen at one junction end. The chain joins TRBV7-9 to TRBJ1-2, with D tentatively TRBD1 (5 bases). CDR1 SEHNR and CDR2 FQNEAQ come from the germline V gene (reference sequence). The CDR3 spans 16 residues. The CDR3 nucleotides read TGTTCCAGCAGCCCATCCGGGGGACGGATCCACTATGGCTACACCTTC. The encoded protein is CSSSPSGGRIHYGYTF.

The chain employs TRBV6-6 and TRBJ2-5; TRBD1 matches 7 bases. After removal of 7 bases from V and 5 bases from J, the junction contained 10 bases not matched to a gene. CDR1 is MNHNY, CDR2 SVGAGI, per germline (reference sequence). The CDR3 has 14 amino acids. CDR3 protein: CASIPTGTEETQYF. CDR3 coding DNA: TGTGCCAGCATCCCAACGGGGACAGAGGAGACCCAGTACTTC.

V is TRBV7-2 and J is TRBJ2-2, with 11 bases lining up with TRBD1. Germline CDR1 is SGHTA and CDR2 is FQGNSA. This CDR3 has 16 amino acids. V gave up 5 bases and J gave up 4 bases; unmatched junction bases: 6. Here the CDR3 reads CASSLTGTGGTGELFF. For the CDR3, the DNA is TGTGCCAGCAGCCTAACCGGGACAGGGGGCACCGGGGAGCTGTTTTTT.

The chain links TRBV6-5 to TRBJ1-2; D is uncertain. The CDR3 is 16 amino acids. V lost 4 bases to trimming and J lost 1 base, with 16 bases between them. In germline, CDR1 is MNHEY, CDR2 SVGAGI. The DNA for the CDR3 is TGTGCCAGCAGTTCGAGGAAAGGAGCTTTTAACTATGGCTACACCTTC. It specifies CASSSRKGAFNYGYTF.

The chain combines TRBV30 with TRBJ1-3; D is ambiguous. CDR3 length: 15 residues. Germline V gene data show CDR1 as GTSNPN and CDR2 as SVGIG (reference sequence). The V end was cut by 2 bases, the J end by 0 bases, with 11 bases between. This chain's CDR3 is CAWSLGRASGNTIYF. The CDR3 DNA is TGTGCCTGGAGTCTTGGGCGGGCCTCTGGAAACACCATATATTTT.